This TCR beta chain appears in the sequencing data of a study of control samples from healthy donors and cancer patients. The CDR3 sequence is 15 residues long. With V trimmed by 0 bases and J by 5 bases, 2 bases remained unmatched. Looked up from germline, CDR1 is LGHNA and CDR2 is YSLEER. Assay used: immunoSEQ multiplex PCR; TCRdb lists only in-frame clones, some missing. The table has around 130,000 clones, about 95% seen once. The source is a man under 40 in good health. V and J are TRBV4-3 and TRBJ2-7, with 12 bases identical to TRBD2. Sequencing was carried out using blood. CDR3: CASSQEGLAGHEQYF. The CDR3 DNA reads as TGCGCCAGCAGCCAAGAAGGACTAGCGGGGCACGAGCAGTACTTC.